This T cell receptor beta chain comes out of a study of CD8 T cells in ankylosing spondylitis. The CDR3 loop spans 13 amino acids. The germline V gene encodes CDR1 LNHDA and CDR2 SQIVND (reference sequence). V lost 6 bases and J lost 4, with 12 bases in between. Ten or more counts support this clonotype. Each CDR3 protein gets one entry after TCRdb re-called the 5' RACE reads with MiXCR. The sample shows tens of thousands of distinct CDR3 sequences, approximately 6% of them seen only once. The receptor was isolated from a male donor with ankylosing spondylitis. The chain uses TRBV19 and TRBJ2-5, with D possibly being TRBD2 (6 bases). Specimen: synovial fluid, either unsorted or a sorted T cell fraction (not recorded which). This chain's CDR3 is CASSTTRGETQYF. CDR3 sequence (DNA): TGTGCCAGTAGCACGACTAGGGGAGAGACCCAGTACTTC.